A single sample is the source of the 15 T cell receptor beta chains below, sequenced in a study of blood T cell repertoires in COVID-19. Assay used: immunoSEQ multiplex PCR; TCRdb lists only in-frame clones, some missing. This table holds roughly 46,000 clones, approximately 90% found once. Sequenced sample: peripheral blood. The source is a man aged 50 to 60 with active COVID-19.

The CDR3 reads CASSIPGSPTQYF. DNA for the CDR3: TGTGCCAGCAGCATCCCAGGGTCCCCTACGCAGTATTTT. V and J are TRBV9 and TRBJ2-3; D may be TRBD1 (5 bases). The CDR3 runs 13 residues. Germline assignment: CDR1 SGDLS and CDR2 YYNGEE. The V end was cut by 4 bases, the J end by 8 bases, with 14 bases between.

The chain uses TRBV19 and TRBJ1-4; weak D call: TRBD1 (5 bases). CDR3 length: 15 residues. V was pared by 6 bases and J by 6 bases, with 17 bases between. CDR1 and CDR2 from the germline V gene are LNHDA and SQIVND (reference sequence). The CDR3 sequence: CASRRTGDIYEKLFF. As DNA, the CDR3 is TGTGCCAGTAGACGAACAGGAGACATTTATGAAAAACTGTTTTTT.

V and J are TRBV29-1 and TRBJ2-1, with 7 bases fitting TRBD1. CDR3 size: 14 residues. J lost 14 bases, V lost 1 base, and 14 bases had no gene match. Germline CDR1 SQVTM, CDR2 ANQGSEA. CDR3 amino acids: CSVEGETGARAEFF. The CDR3 DNA reads TGCAGCGTTGAAGGGGAAACAGGGGCTCGGGCCGAGTTCTTC.

The J gene is TRBJ2-7, the V gene TRBV29-1; D may be TRBD1 (5 bases). CDR1 is SQVTM, CDR2 ANQGSEA, per germline. Deletions cut 7 bases from V and 2 bases from J, with 15 bases between. This CDR3 comprises 13 residues. CDR3 DNA sequence: TGCAGCGCCGAGACAGTTGACGCCTACGAGCAGTACTTC. It specifies CSAETVDAYEQYF.

The CDR3 spells CASSQVLGGSLYYGYTF. The DNA for the CDR3 is TGCGCCAGCAGCCAAGTCCTCGGGGGGAGTTTGTACTATGGCTACACCTTC. The chain employs TRBV4-1 and TRBJ1-2, with D possibly being TRBD1 (5 bases). This CDR3 is built from 17 residues. V gave up 1 base and J gave up 3 bases, with 18 bases separating them. From germline, CDR1 is MGHRA and CDR2 YSYEKL.

This clone was picked up a small number of times. The rearrangement uses TRBV4-3 and TRBJ1-2; possibly TRBD1 for D (6 bases). The CDR3 sequence is 15 residues long. The V gene lost 0 bases and the J gene lost 4 bases, with 12 bases spanning the gap. CDR1 and CDR2 from the germline V gene are LGHNA and YSLEER. The CDR3 sequence: CASSQELQGSYGYTF. Here the CDR3 DNA reads TGCGCCAGCAGCCAAGAACTACAGGGAAGCTATGGCTACACCTTC.

This clone has just one count. One junction end does not reproduce the germline sequence, and a read error may be involved. The rearrangement joins TRBV7-7 to TRBJ2-2; the D gene is possibly TRBD2 (7 bases). Germline-derived CDR1 and CDR2 are SSHAT and FNYEAQ (reference sequence). There are 15 residues in the CDR3. CDR3 nucleotide sequence: TGTGCTAGCAGCTTCGGGGGGCCCGGCGCCGGGGAGCTGTTTTTT. Translated: CASSFGGPGAGELFF.

The chain links TRBV7-6 to TRBJ2-6, with 14 bases aligning to TRBD2. V was clipped by 4 bases and J by 2 bases; unmatched bases: 1. Germline values: CDR1 SGHVS, CDR2 FNYEAQ. The CDR3 is made up of 17 amino acids. The CDR3: CASSSGLAGAGANVLTF. In DNA form, the CDR3 reads TGTGCCAGCAGCTCGGGACTAGCGGGAGCTGGGGCCAACGTCCTGACTTTC.

The J gene is TRBJ2-5, the V gene TRBV5-4; 8 bases match TRBD2. This CDR3 has 15 amino acids. V gave up 4 bases and J gave up 5 bases; unmatched junction bases: 10. Germline loops: CDR1 SGHNT, CDR2 YYREEE (reference sequence). In DNA, the CDR3 is TGTGCCAGCAGCCGCCCGGGGGGGATTGAGGAGACCCAGTACTTC. Translation gives CASSRPGGIEETQYF. The variable domain in full, completed from reference TRBV5-4 and TRBJ2-5, reads ETGVTQSPTHLIKTRGQQVTLRCSSQSGHNTVSWYQQALGQGPQFIFQYYREEENGRGNFPPRFSGLQFPNYSSELNVNALELDDSALYLCASSRPGGIEETQYFGPGTRLLVL.

Only one count was recorded for this clone. The gene calls are TRBV7-9 and TRBJ1-1; D is ambiguous. The CDR3 length is 15 residues. In germline, CDR1 is SEHNR, CDR2 FQNEAQ (reference sequence). Trimming stripped 5 bases from V and 1 base from J, with 14 bases between. The CDR3 loop is CASSLGFIANTEAFF. CDR3 bases: TGTGCCAGCAGCCTAGGGTTTATAGCGAACACTGAAGCTTTCTTT. The whole variable domain, filled in from reference TRBV7-9 and TRBJ1-1, reads DTGVSQNPRHKITKRGQNVTFRCDPISEHNRLYWYRQTLGQGPEFLTYFQNEAQLEKSRLLSDRFSAERPKGSFSTLEIQRTEQGDSAMYLCASSLGFIANTEAFFGQGTRLTVV.

The rearrangement uses TRBV27 and TRBJ2-7, with a possible D match to TRBD1 (6 bases). The CDR3 is 16 amino acids. Germline V CDR1 and CDR2: MNHEY, SMNVEV (reference sequence). Between the trimmed V and J ends, which lost 5 bases and 2 bases, there was a span of 19 bases. In nucleotides, the CDR3 is TGTGCCAGCAGTCCTATTCCCCCGACAGGAACCTACGAGCAGTACTTC. Amino acids: CASSPIPPTGTYEQYF.

The chain links TRBV7-2 to TRBJ1-1, with D possibly TRBD1 on 5 matching bases. CDR3 length: 14 amino acids. Germline assignment: CDR1 SGHTA and CDR2 FQGNSA. Trimming pared 2 bases from V and 1 base from J, leaving 8 bases between. In nucleotides, the CDR3 is TGTGCCAGCAGCTTACGAAGGGGGAACACTGAAGCTTTCTTT. Protein sequence: CASSLRRGNTEAFF.

The J gene is TRBJ2-3, the V gene TRBV7-3; TRBD2 matches 16 bases. Germline V gene sequence: CDR1 SGHTA, CDR2 FQGTGA. The CDR3 runs 18 residues. The V segment lost 5 bases and the J segment 6 bases; nucleotides outside the gene matches: 11. As DNA, the CDR3 is TGTGCCAGCAGCCGCATAGGGGGGACTAGCGGGAGGGAGGATACGCAGTATTTT. Its translation: CASSRIGGTSGREDTQYF.

This clone came up once. This chain connects TRBV5-6 to TRBJ1-2; tentatively, D is TRBD1 (5 bases). The CDR3 runs 14 residues. CDR1 SGHDT and CDR2 YYEEEE come from the germline V gene. V lost 6 bases and J lost 8, with 20 bases in between. CDR3 in DNA: TGTGCCAGCACCATCCCGTCCAGGGTAAAGGGCTACACCTTC. This sequence encodes CASTIPSRVKGYTF. Filled out from reference TRBV5-6 and TRBJ1-2, the complete variable domain reads DAGVTQSPTHLIKTRGQQVTLRCSPKSGHDTVSWYQQALGQGPQFIFQYYEEEERQRGNFPDRFSGHQFPNYSSELNVNALLLGDSALYLCASTIPSRVKGYTFGSGTRLTVV.

This chain uses TRBV6-6 with TRBJ1-6; 9 bases are a match to TRBD1. The CDR3 totals 14 residues. From germline, CDR1 is MNHNY and CDR2 SVGAGI (reference sequence). V dropped 5 bases and J dropped 7; count of bases not matched to a gene: 3. CDR3 loop: CASSAGTGNSPLHF. The CDR3 region has the DNA TGTGCCAGCAGTGCAGGGACAGGGAATTCACCCCTCCACTTT.